These T cell receptor beta chains were read from a single sample in a study of human T cells and chemical hapten exposure. A single record per CDR3 protein comes from TCRdb applying MiXCR to the RACE reads. The sample records some 90,000 distinct CDR3 sequences, approximately 10% being singletons. The sequencing sample was made of whole blood. These receptors came from a female donor in good health. Some clones in this sample may be carry-over from other donors' samples. Both conserved end residues are part of each CDR3. A D gene is named only where the DNA matches it firmly. Clone size is given for some rows only: seen once, a few or many times, or a class if the clone is expanded.

clone size	V gene	D gene	J gene	CDR3 protein	CDR3 DNA
few	TRBV3-1	TRBD1	TRBJ2-2	CASSPRTGGSGELFF	TGTGCCAGCAGCCCAAGGACAGGGGGCAGCGGGGAGCTGTTTTTT
NA	TRBV6-2/TRBV6-3	TRBD2	TRBJ2-6	CASRPLAGGPGTNVLTF	TGTGCCAGCAGGCCTCTAGCGGGAGGGCCTGGGACCAACGTCCTGACTTTC
few	TRBV29-1	NA	TRBJ1-5	CSVTHQPQHF	TGCAGCGTTACGCATCAGCCCCAGCATTTT
few	TRBV15	NA	TRBJ1-2	CATSRGGDNYGYTF	TGTGCCACCAGCAGAGGGGGGGACAACTATGGCTACACCTTC
NA	TRBV7-2	NA	TRBJ1-1	CASSLDRQARRAFF	TGTGCCAGCAGCTTAGATAGACAGGCCCGGAGGGCTTTCTTT
many	TRBV9	TRBD2	TRBJ2-7	CASSPGGGLAASYEQYF	TGTGCCAGCAGCCCCGGAGGGGGACTAGCGGCTTCCTACGAGCAGTACTTC
many	TRBV5-6	NA	TRBJ2-3	CASSSSRKASDTQYF	TGTGCCAGCAGCTCCTCGCGAAAAGCTTCAGATACGCAGTATTTT
NA	TRBV11-2	NA	TRBJ2-7	CASSLGRFYEQYF	TGTGCCAGCAGCCTGGGACGGTTCTACGAGCAGTACTTC
many	TRBV3-1	NA	TRBJ1-5	CASSLGRFNQPQHF	TGTGCCAGCAGCTTGGGACGGTTCAATCAGCCCCAGCATTTT
NA	TRBV29-1	TRBD2	TRBJ2-5	CSVATGTSGSGETQYF	TGCAGCGTCGCTACCGGGACTAGCGGGAGCGGGGAGACCCAGTACTTC
many	TRBV2	NA	TRBJ2-3	CASREGHTQYF	TGTGCCAGCAGGGAGGGGCATACGCAGTATTTT
many	TRBV5-1	NA	TRBJ1-2	CASSLKGSGDLYGYTF	TGCGCCAGCAGCCTTAAAGGGTCTGGGGACCTCTATGGCTACACCTTC
many	TRBV7-2	NA	TRBJ1-1	CASKQGQQNTEAFF	TGTGCCAGCAAACAGGGCCAACAGAACACTGAAGCTTTCTTT
many	TRBV29-1	TRBD1	TRBJ1-1	CSVDRDNTEAFF	TGCAGCGTCGACAGGGACAACACTGAAGCTTTCTTT
many	TRBV6-2/TRBV6-3	NA	TRBJ2-2	CASSHRDTGELFF	TGTGCCAGCAGTCACAGGGACACCGGGGAGCTGTTTTTT
NA	TRBV20-1	NA	TRBJ2-1	CSARPLGANNEQFF	TGCAGTGCTAGACCCCTGGGGGCCAACAATGAGCAGTTCTTC
NA	TRBV12-3/TRBV12-4	TRBD2	TRBJ2-3	CASSSRLAALRNTQYF	TGTGCCAGCAGCTCCAGGCTAGCGGCTCTCAGAAATACGCAGTATTTT
NA	TRBV29-1	TRBD2	TRBJ2-1	CSVRGGGSYNEQFF	TGCAGCGTGAGGGGCGGGGGCTCCTACAATGAGCAGTTCTTC
few	TRBV12-3/TRBV12-4	NA	TRBJ2-7	CASSFDHEQYF	TGTGCCAGCAGTTTCGACCACGAGCAGTACTTC
many	TRBV28	NA	TRBJ2-7	CASSPGDDEQYF	TGTGCCAGCAGTCCAGGGGACGACGAGCAGTACTTC
few	TRBV28	NA	TRBJ1-2	CASSLEGYGYTF	TGTGCCAGCAGTTTAGAGGGGTATGGCTACACCTTC
NA	TRBV27	TRBD2	TRBJ2-2	CASRLAGEGTGELFF	TGTGCCAGCAGACTAGCGGGAGAGGGAACCGGGGAGCTGTTTTTT
many	TRBV28	TRBD2	TRBJ2-2	CASTLAGGPTELFF	TGTGCCAGCACCCTGGCGGGAGGGCCGACGGAGCTGTTTTTT
many	TRBV11-3	TRBD2	TRBJ2-3	CASSFSVLGLAGGDTQYF	TGTGCCAGCAGCTTTTCAGTGCTGGGACTAGCGGGAGGAGATACGCAGTATTTT
many	TRBV6-2/TRBV6-3	TRBD2	TRBJ2-2	CASRLLGLAGNTGELFF	TGTGCCAGCAGACTCCTTGGGCTAGCGGGGAACACCGGGGAGCTGTTTTTT
NA	TRBV5-1	TRBD1	TRBJ1-1	CASSSQDRGHFTEAFF	TGCGCCAGCAGCTCCCAAGACAGGGGGCATTTTACTGAAGCTTTCTTT
NA	TRBV15	TRBD2	TRBJ2-7	CATSNRLAEPYEQYF	TGTGCCACCAGCAACCGACTAGCGGAGCCCTACGAGCAGTACTTC
few	TRBV30	TRBD1	TRBJ2-7	CAWSVLAGGYEQYF	TGTGCCTGGAGTGTACTGGCAGGGGGCTACGAGCAGTACTTC
many	TRBV5-1	NA	TRBJ2-1	CASSPQGNEQFF	TGCGCCAGCAGCCCGCAGGGCAATGAGCAGTTCTTC
few	TRBV25-1	NA	TRBJ1-1	CASSESGSRSPEAFF	TGTGCCAGCAGTGAATCAGGGTCTCGGAGTCCTGAAGCTTTCTTT
NA	TRBV7-8	TRBD2	TRBJ2-7	CASSVLAGGLYEQYF	TGTGCCAGCAGCGTACTAGCGGGAGGTTTATACGAGCAGTACTTC
NA	TRBV30	NA	TRBJ1-2	CASQRADYGYTF	TGTGCCTCCCAACGGGCAGATTATGGCTACACCTTC
few	TRBV21-1	NA	TRBJ1-5	CASRKINTGGNQPQHF	TGTGCCAGCAGAAAAATAAACACTGGGGGCAATCAGCCCCAGCATTTT
few	TRBV27	NA	TRBJ2-6	CASASLGSGANVLTF	TGTGCCAGCGCCTCACTGGGCTCTGGGGCCAACGTCCTGACTTTC
many	TRBV2	NA	TRBJ2-3	CAIRTDTQYF	TGTGCCATAAGGACAGATACGCAGTATTTT
many	TRBV18	TRBD1	TRBJ1-1	CASSQRQGTEAFF	TGTGCCAGCTCACAGAGACAGGGGACTGAAGCTTTCTTT
NA	TRBV23-1	TRBD1	TRBJ2-3	CASSQIRQGSDTQYF	TGCGCCAGCAGTCAGATCCGACAGGGTTCAGATACGCAGTATTTT
NA	TRBV20-1	NA	TRBJ2-7	CSASEGMSEQYF	TGCAGTGCTTCGGAGGGGATGAGCGAGCAGTACTTC
NA	TRBV7-8	TRBD1	TRBJ2-2	CDSSLHDRGRGTGELFF	TGTGACAGCAGCTTACACGACAGGGGAAGGGGCACCGGGGAGCTGTTTTTT
NA	TRBV18	NA	TRBJ1-1	CASSPPSTGRDTEAFF	TGTGCCAGCTCACCACCCTCCACGGGAAGGGACACTGAAGCTTTCTTT
many	TRBV30	NA	TRBJ1-5	CAWKQSNQPQHF	TGTGCCTGGAAACAGAGCAATCAGCCCCAGCATTTT